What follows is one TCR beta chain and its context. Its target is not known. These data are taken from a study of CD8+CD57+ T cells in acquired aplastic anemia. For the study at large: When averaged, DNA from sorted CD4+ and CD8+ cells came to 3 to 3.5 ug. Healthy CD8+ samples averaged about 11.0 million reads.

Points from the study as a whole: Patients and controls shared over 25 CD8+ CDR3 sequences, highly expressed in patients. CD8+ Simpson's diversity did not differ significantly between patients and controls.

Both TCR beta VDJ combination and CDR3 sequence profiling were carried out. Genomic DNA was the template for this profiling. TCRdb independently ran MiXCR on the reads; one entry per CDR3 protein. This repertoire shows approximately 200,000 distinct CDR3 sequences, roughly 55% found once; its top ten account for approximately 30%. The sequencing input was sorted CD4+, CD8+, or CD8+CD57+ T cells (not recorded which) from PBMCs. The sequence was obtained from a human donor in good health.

The CDR3 is CASSQGGAGYNEQFF. In DNA form, the CDR3 reads TGCGCCAGCAGCCAAGGTGGGGCCGGCTACAATGAGCAGTTCTTC. V gene TRBV4-1 combines with J gene TRBJ2-1; D is possibly TRBD1 (5 bases). Germline assignment: CDR1 MGHRA and CDR2 YSYEKL. CDR3 length: 15 residues. V gave up 1 base and J gave up 3 bases, with 10 bases separating them.